A selection of T cell receptor beta chains follows, all from one sample in a study of T cell repertoires in cytomegalovirus infection. TCRdb reprocessed the reads via MiXCR and lists one record per CDR3 protein. The sample yields some 240,000 distinct CDR3 sequences, around 15% seen once. What was sequenced was CD8+ T cells from PBMCs. The origin of the receptors is a human donor in good health (CMV status not recorded). Some clones in this sample may be carry-over from other donors' samples. Both conserved end residues are part of each CDR3. A D gene is named only where the DNA matches it firmly. A clone size is listed for some rows: how often the clone was seen (once, few, many), or a class if it is expanded.

cdr3_length	clone_size	d_call	v_call	j_call	cdr3_nt	cdr3_aa
16	-	TRBD2	TRBV11-2	TRBJ2-1	TGTGCCAGCAGCTTATTTGGGACTAGCGGCTACAATGAGCAGTTCTTC	CASSLFGTSGYNEQFF
14	few	-	TRBV6-6	TRBJ2-3	TGTGCCAGCAGTTCCGAGGGTAGCACAGATACGCAGTATTTT	CASSSEGSTDTQYF
16	few	TRBD1	TRBV5-5	TRBJ2-5	TGTGCCAGCAGCTCCCCCGGGGCAGGGGGAGTCGAGACCCAGTACTTC	CASSSPGAGGVETQYF
15	few	TRBD1	TRBV7-9	TRBJ1-6	TGTGCCAGCAGCACAAGACAGGGGGCCAATTCACCCCTCCACTTT	CASSTRQGANSPLHF
15	few	-	TRBV20-1	TRBJ2-7	TGCAGTGCTATCCCATACGGACAACCGGGATACGAGCAGTACTTC	CSAIPYGQPGYEQYF
18	-	TRBD1	TRBV28	TRBJ2-3	TGTGCCAGCACCCTTGAGAATCGGGACAGCGATTTCGGAGATACGCAGTATTTT	CASTLENRDSDFGDTQYF
18	-	TRBD1	TRBV10-3	TRBJ1-5	TGTGCCATCAGTGAGTTGGGACAGGGGGGAGGAGGCAATCAGCCCCAGCATTTT	CAISELGQGGGGNQPQHF
11	few	-	TRBV2	TRBJ2-7	TGTGCCAGCGAGTCTGCCTACGAGCAGTACTTC	CASESAYEQYF
12	few	TRBD2	TRBV10-3	TRBJ2-1	TGTGCCACTCTAGCGGGGGGCGGTGAGCAGTTCTTC	CATLAGGGEQFF
15	many	-	TRBV7-9	TRBJ2-3	TGTGCCAGCAGCTTACGCAGGGACGGGACAGATACGCAGTATTTT	CASSLRRDGTDTQYF
16	many	-	TRBV7-2	TRBJ1-2	TGTGCCAGCAGCGCGCAGAGACGGGATGCCAGGGAAGGCTACACCTTC	CASSAQRRDAREGYTF
16	-	-	TRBV15	TRBJ2-2	TGTGCCACCTCAGGGATGGGCGGGGGCGTCACCGGGGAGCTGTTTTTT	CATSGMGGGVTGELFF
16	few	TRBD1	TRBV7-9	TRBJ2-7	TGTGCCGGCAGCCTCGGAGCCGGGACAGGGATCTACGAGCAGTACTTC	CAGSLGAGTGIYEQYF
14	-	TRBD1	TRBV29-1	TRBJ1-3	TGCAGCGTCCTGACAGGGAGCTCTGGAAACACCATATATTTT	CSVLTGSSGNTIYF
13	many	-	TRBV12-3/TRBV12-4	TRBJ1-2	TGTGCCAGCAGTTTTGGATCTAACTATGGCTACACCTTC	CASSFGSNYGYTF
13	-	-	TRBV29-1	TRBJ2-7	TGCAGCGTTGAAGATGACAGAGCCTACGAGCAGTACTTC	CSVEDDRAYEQYF
15	few	TRBD1	TRBV20-1	TRBJ1-1	TGCAGTGCTAGAGATCGGACAGGGTTGAACACTGAAGCTTTCTTT	CSARDRTGLNTEAFF
16	-	-	TRBV7-6	TRBJ2-3	TGTGCCAGCAGCTCAGTGGCGGAAGATAGCACAGATACGCAGTATTTT	CASSSVAEDSTDTQYF
14	-	TRBD2	TRBV20-1	TRBJ2-7	TGCAGTGCCCGCACACTAGCGGTCTCCTACGAGCAGTACTTC	CSARTLAVSYEQYF
15	-	-	TRBV20-1	TRBJ2-7	TGCAGTGCTAGTAGCAGGGGGGCTCGGCTGAACGAGCAGTACTTC	CSASSRGARLNEQYF
19	few	TRBD2	TRBV7-6	TRBJ2-7	TGTGCCAGCAGCTCGGGCGGGAGGGCCGATGCGTCGATCCTCTACGAGCAGTACTTC	CASSSGGRADASILYEQYF
18	few	TRBD1	TRBV6-5	TRBJ1-2	TGTGCCAGCAGTTACTCCTCTCGGATCCTCGGGACAGAGGAAGGCTACACCTTC	CASSYSSRILGTEEGYTF